This TCR beta chain was obtained from a study of T cells in localized non-small cell lung cancer. Study-wide results and limits: Longer overall survival was linked to higher blood T cell density. A median of around 52 clones ranked among the top 100 in tumor appeared in adjacent lung. In uninvolved adjacent lung, T cell clonality reached its highest value, exceeding tumor.

Comments on this clone: The antigen remains unidentified.

Sequencing was performed with immunoSEQ multiplex PCR; in TCRdb, only in-frame clones are kept and a portion is missing. The table has 75,000 to 80,000 clones, about 88% seen once. The CDR3 extends over 14 amino acids. Per germline, CDR1 SGHRS and CDR2 YFSETQ. With 4 bases clipped from V and 7 bases from J, the junction kept 5 bases outside the gene matches. Sequenced material: peripheral blood, taken before any cancer treatment. The sequence came from a woman aged 35 to 70 with stage I squamous cell lung carcinoma. The chain has TRBV5-1 and TRBJ2-1, with 10 bases that match TRBD2. The chain's CDR3 is CASSQRGGENEQFF. The CDR3, as DNA: TGCGCCAGCAGCCAGCGGGGGGGCGAGAATGAGCAGTTCTTC.